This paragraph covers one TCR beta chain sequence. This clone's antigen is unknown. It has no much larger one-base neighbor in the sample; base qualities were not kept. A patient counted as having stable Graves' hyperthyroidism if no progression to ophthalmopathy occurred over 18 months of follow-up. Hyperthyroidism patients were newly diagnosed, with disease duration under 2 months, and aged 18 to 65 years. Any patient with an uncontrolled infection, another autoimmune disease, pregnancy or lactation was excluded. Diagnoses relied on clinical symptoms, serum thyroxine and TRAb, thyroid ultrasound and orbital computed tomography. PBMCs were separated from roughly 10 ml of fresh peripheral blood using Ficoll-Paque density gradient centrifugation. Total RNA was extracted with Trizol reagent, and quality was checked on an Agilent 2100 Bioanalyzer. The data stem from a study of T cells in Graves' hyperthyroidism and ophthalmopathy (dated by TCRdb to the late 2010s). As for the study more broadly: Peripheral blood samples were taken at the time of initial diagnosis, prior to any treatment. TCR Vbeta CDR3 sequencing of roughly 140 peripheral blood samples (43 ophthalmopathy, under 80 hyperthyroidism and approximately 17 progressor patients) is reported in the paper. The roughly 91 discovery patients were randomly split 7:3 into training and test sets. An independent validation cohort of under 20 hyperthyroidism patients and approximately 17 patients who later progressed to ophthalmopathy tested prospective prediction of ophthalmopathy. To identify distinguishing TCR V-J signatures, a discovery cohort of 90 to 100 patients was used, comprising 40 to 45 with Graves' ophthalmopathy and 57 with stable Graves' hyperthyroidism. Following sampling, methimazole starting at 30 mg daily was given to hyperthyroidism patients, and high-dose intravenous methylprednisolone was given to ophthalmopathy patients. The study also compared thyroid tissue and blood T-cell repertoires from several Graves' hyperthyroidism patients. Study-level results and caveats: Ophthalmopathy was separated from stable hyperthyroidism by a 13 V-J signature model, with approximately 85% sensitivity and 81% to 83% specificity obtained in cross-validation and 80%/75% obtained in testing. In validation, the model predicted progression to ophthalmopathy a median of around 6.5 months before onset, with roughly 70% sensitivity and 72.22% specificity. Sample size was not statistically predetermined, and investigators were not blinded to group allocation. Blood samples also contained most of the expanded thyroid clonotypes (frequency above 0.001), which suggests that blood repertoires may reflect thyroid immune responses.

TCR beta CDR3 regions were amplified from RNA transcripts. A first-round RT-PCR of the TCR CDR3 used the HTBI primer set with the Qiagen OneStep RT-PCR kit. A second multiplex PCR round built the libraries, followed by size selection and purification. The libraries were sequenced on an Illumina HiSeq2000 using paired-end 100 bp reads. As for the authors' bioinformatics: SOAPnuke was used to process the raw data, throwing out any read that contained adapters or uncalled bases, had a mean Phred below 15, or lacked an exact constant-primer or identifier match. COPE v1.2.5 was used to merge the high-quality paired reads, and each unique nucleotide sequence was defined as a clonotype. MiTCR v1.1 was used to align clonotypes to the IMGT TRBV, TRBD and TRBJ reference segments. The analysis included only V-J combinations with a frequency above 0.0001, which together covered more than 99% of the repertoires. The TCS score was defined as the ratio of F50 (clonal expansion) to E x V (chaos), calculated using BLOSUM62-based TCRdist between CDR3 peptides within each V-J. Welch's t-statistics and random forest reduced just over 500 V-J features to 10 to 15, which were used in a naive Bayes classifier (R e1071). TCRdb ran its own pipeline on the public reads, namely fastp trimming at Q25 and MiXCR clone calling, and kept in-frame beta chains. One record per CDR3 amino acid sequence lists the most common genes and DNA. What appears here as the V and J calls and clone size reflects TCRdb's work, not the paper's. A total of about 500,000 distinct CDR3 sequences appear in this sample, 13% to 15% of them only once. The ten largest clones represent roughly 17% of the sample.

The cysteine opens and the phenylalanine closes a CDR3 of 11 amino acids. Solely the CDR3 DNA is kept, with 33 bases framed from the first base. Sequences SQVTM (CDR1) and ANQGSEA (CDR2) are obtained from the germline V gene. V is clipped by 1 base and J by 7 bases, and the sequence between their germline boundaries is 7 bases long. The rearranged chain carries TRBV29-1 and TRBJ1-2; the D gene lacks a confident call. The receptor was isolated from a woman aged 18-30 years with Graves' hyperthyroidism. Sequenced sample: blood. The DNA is TGCAGCGTTGAAGTGTTATCTGGCTACACCTTC. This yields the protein CSVEVLSGYTF.